Only a few counts were recorded for the clone carrying this T cell receptor beta chain. The antigen is not known. This entry comes from a study of T cell repertoires in cytomegalovirus infection. The study, taken as a whole, reports: HLA-C-restricted CMV clonotypes gave the most frequent clonotype in two of eight donors.

MiXCR was run by TCRdb on the reads, yielding one entry per CDR3 protein. Here the sample spans hundreds of thousands of distinct CDR3 sequences, 35% to 45% being singletons. Germline CDR1 is SGHNT and CDR2 is YYREEE (reference sequence). The CDR3 covers 17 residues. The V gene end was trimmed by 4 bases and the J gene end by 2 bases; junction bases not matched to a gene: 10. The TCR originated in a human donor in good health (CMV status not recorded). Some clones in this sample may be carry-over from other donors' samples. The chain joins TRBV5-4 to TRBJ2-2; the match to TRBD1 covers 8 bases. What was sequenced was PBMCs. Here the CDR3 DNA reads TGTGCCAGCAGCCTCATCGGCAGGGGGCTCAACACCGGGGAGCTGTTTTTT. Its translation is CASSLIGRGLNTGELFF.